This TCR beta chain appears in the sequencing data of a study of human T cells and chemical hapten exposure (dated by TCRdb to the early 2020s). For the study in its entirety: For sensitization, 2% DPC in acetone was applied to an approximately 2 cm by approximately 2 cm area of upper inner arm skin. Throughout the study period of 20 to 25 weeks, patients also received therapeutic DPC doses to the scalp every week. Patch testing was performed on the upper back with Finn chambers containing 0.01% DPC, and the patch tests were scored after 6 days according to International Contact Dermatitis Research Group standards. Most of the patients in the cohort were female, and the cohort covered alopecia areata with under or over 50% scalp involvement, alopecia totalis and alopecia universalis. Libraries were pooled for sequencing, and variation in per-sample TCR yields was attributed mainly to small differences in library volumes within the pool. The study tracked peripheral blood TCR repertoire changes in vivo during primary and secondary sensitization to the hapten diphenylcyclopropenone (DPC) in alopecia patients. Blood samples were taken from patients before sensitization (week 0) and at 2, 6 and about 24 weeks after DPC sensitization. Blood for TCR sequencing was provided by twenty-nine alopecia patients at one to four time points (pre-sensitization, 2, 6 and 24 weeks). Each blood RNA sample was used to sequence both TCR alpha and TCR beta chains. The full study reports these points: After repeated subsampling, the strength of the expansion versus patch-test correlation and the threshold at which it became significant changed. Compared with pre-sensitization or healthy control sets, expanded TCRs formed significantly more large CDR3 similarity clusters, which is consistent with antigen-driven responses. DPC sensitization did not change how many TCRs were above 1 in 1000 frequency, and no evidence was found of alterations in global repertoire structure. Patch test score was positively correlated with the number of PT1 expanded TCRs, with significance at thresholds 8, 16 and 32 but not at 4. Because every patient had alopecia, a presumed autoimmune disease, the patients' immune response might differ from that of healthy individuals.

The method behind the library was RACE. Sequencer: NextSeq 500. During library preparation, unique molecular identifiers were attached to individual cDNA molecules so that TCRs could be counted in a quantitative, reproducible way. The authors' analysis ran thus. Samples had a median of roughly 98,000 TCRs, with a range from roughly 23,224 to 700,000. V, J and CDR3 annotation of the TCR reads was performed with the Decombinator software suite. To make PS versus PT1 abundance plots, every sample was subsampled to the same number of TCRs (28,000). TCRs were defined as expanded if absent before sensitization and observed at least eight times at the 2-week time point. TCRdb ran its own pipeline on the public reads, namely fastp trimming at Q25 and MiXCR clone calling, and kept in-frame beta chains. For every CDR3 protein sequence, its rows merge into one entry that carries the most common genes and DNA. TCRdb assigned the V and J calls; the authors' analysis was not used. This sample has under 50,000 distinct CDR3 sequences in its table, and more than 8% of those were observed once. The ten most abundant clones make up roughly 25% of the sample.

Note on this clonotype: Its binding antigen is unknown. No base-level quality is on record; no much larger clone is a single base apart.

Its CDR3 holds 17 amino acids, cysteine through phenylalanine. The DNA shown is the 51-base CDR3, in frame from base 1. Trimming removed 1 base from V and 1 base from J, leaving 16 bases between the germline ends. Via the germline V gene, CDR1 is SGHTA and CDR2 FQGNSA. In the paper's terms, the time point label means: patch test 3, about 24 weeks after DPC sensitization. Reading the label with the study, this specimen's treatment or condition is: therapeutic diphenylcyclopropenone sensitization with weekly scalp DPC. Unfractionated whole blood was collected in Tempus Blood RNA tubes, and total RNA was extracted from that blood. At every patch-test visit, the blood draw took place before the patch test was put on. Patients were considered eligible if aged 18 to 70, diagnosed with alopecia and deemed suitable for DPC therapy, and patients were excluded if pregnant.

Recombination connected TRBV7-2 to TRBJ1-2; matching of 5 bases hints at TRBD1 as the D gene. The receptor comes from a man in his fifties with alopecia areata. Some clones in this sample may be carry-over from other donors' samples. The material was whole blood, obtained in connection with sensitization to the hapten diphenylcyclopropenone (DPC). The DNA sequence is given as TGTGCCAGCAGCTTAGTTGGCAGGGCATCGATTAACTATGGCTACACCTTC. Its amino acids are CASSLVGRASINYGYTF. Here the CDR3 is joined to the reference TRBV7-2 and TRBJ1-2 genes, and the full variable domain is: GAGVSQSPSNKVTEKGKDVELRCDPISGHTALYWYRQSLGQGLEFLIYFQGNSAPDKSGLPSDRFSAERTGGSVSTLTIQRTQQEDSAVYLCASSLVGRASINYGYTFGSGTRLTVV.